These 21 T cell receptor beta chains were sequenced from one sample in a study of T-cell reconstitution after alpha-beta-depleted transplantation in children. For TCRbeta, the library was prepared with unique molecular identifiers. Using its own MiXCR run on the PCR reads, TCRdb lists one record per CDR3 protein. This sample yields approximately 430,000 distinct CDR3 sequences, of which about 17% are seen a single time; 25% to 35% belongs to the top ten. This specimen consisted of PBMCs, mostly from graft donor cells, obtained 360 days after TCRalphabeta/CD19-depleted stem cell transplant. The receptors were sampled from a boy younger than two who had a stem cell transplant for Wiskott-Aldrich syndrome, so the T cells may come from the graft donor.

This chain connects TRBV20-1 to TRBJ2-2, with TRBD1 as a possible D gene (5 bases). V gave up 3 bases and J gave up 0 bases, with 11 bases separating them. The CDR3 is made up of 15 amino acids. CDR1 is DFQATT, CDR2 SNEGSKA, per germline (reference sequence). The CDR3 DNA reads as TGCAGTGCTAGTGGCGGCAGGGCGAACACCGGGGAGCTGTTTTTT. It yields the protein CSASGGRANTGELFF.

This clonotype has a handful of counts. One end of the junction is discordant with germline, which a read error may explain. CDR3 sequence: CASSLDSRDQPQHF. In DNA, the CDR3 is TGCGCCAGCAGTTTGGACTCCAGGGATCAGCCCCAGCATTTT. This chain links TRBV5-1 with TRBJ1-5, with a weak D call TRBD1 (5 bases). This CDR3 has 14 amino acids. Germline-derived CDR1 and CDR2 are SGHRS and YFSETQ.

The sample holds a few counts of this clonotype. V gene TRBV6-5 combines with J gene TRBJ2-5, with D unclear. The germline gives CDR1 MNHEY, CDR2 SVGAGI. The CDR3 loop spans 14 amino acids. V gave up 2 bases and J gave up 4 bases, with 11 bases separating them. The CDR3 here is CASSYSYLRETQYF. The CDR3 nucleotides read TGTGCCAGCAGTTACAGCTACTTACGAGAGACCCAGTACTTC.

This clonotype was observed many times. The rearrangement uses TRBV20-1 and TRBJ1-1; perhaps TRBD1 as D (6 bases). Germline CDR1 reads DFQATT; CDR2 reads SNEGSKA (reference sequence). This CDR3 comprises 13 residues. Trimming cost V 3 bases and J 8 bases, with 16 bases left between them. The chain's CDR3 is CSAREDSVAEAFF. The CDR3 nucleotides read TGCAGTGCTAGGGAGGACAGTGTCGCCGAAGCTTTCTTT.

This clonotype has more than one count but fewer than ten. V is TRBV5-1 and J is TRBJ1-2; D is ambiguous. V was trimmed by 1 base and J by 9 bases, leaving 19 bases between them. The CDR3 covers 15 residues. Germline CDR1 is SGHRS and CDR2 is YFSETQ. The CDR3 loop is CASSLIHGRSNSYTF. CDR3 nucleotide sequence: TGCGCCAGCAGCTTGATCCACGGTCGCTCGAATAGCTACACCTTC.

This clonotype was recorded a few times. The V gene is TRBV5-1, the J gene TRBJ1-2; tentatively, D is TRBD1 (5 bases). Germline-derived CDR1 and CDR2 are SGHRS and YFSETQ. The CDR3 spans 13 residues. V lost 2 bases and J lost 6, with 11 bases in between. This CDR3 reads CASSLQDGDGYTF. The CDR3, as DNA: TGCGCCAGCAGCTTACAGGATGGGGATGGCTACACCTTC. The variable domain in full, completed from reference TRBV5-1 and TRBJ1-2, reads KAGVTQTPRYLIKTRGQQVTLSCSPISGHRSVSWYQQTPGQGLQFLFEYFSETQRNKGNFPGRFSGRQFSNSRSEMNVSTLELGDSALYLCASSLQDGDGYTFGSGTRLTVV.

This clonotype showed up just a few times. The chain uses TRBV3-1 and TRBJ2-3; 8 bases are shared with TRBD2. Germline V gene sequence: CDR1 LGHDT, CDR2 YNNKEL (reference sequence). CDR3 length: 18 residues. The V segment lost 2 bases and the J segment 3 bases; nucleotides outside the gene matches: 13. CDR3 residues: CASSQPDSGMDSTDTQYF. The CDR3 nucleotides read TGTGCCAGCAGCCAACCCGATAGCGGGATGGATTCGACAGATACGCAGTATTTT.

DNA of the CDR3: TGTGCCAGCAGTTCCTCAGTTTGGTTCGCGGGGATTAATGAGCAGTTCTTC. Protein: CASSSSVWFAGINEQFF. The chain carries TRBV6-2 or TRBV6-3 and TRBJ2-1, with TRBD2 as a possible D gene (6 bases). The CDR3 runs 17 residues. V lost 4 bases and J lost 7, with 23 bases in between. Germline V gene data show CDR1 as MNHEY and CDR2 as SVGEGT.

This clonotype was seen a few times. V usage is TRBV20-1 and J usage is TRBJ2-1; D may be TRBD1 (5 bases). The V end lost 3 bases, the J end lost 6 bases, and 12 bases lay between the germline ends. The germline gives CDR1 DFQATT, CDR2 SNEGSKA (reference sequence). The CDR3 is made up of 13 amino acids. Written as DNA, the CDR3 is TGCAGTGCTAGGGACCTCAGGGTCAATGAGCAGTTCTTC. Amino acid sequence: CSARDLRVNEQFF.

The V call is TRBV5-1, the J call TRBJ1-4; D remains unclear. Germline V lookup: CDR1 SGHRS, CDR2 YFSETQ. The CDR3 runs 16 residues. V was cut by 0 bases and J by 5 bases, with 14 bases left in between. CDR3 in amino acids: CASSLAEFTVNEKLFF. The CDR3, as DNA: TGCGCCAGCAGCTTGGCCGAGTTTACAGTGAATGAAAAACTGTTTTTT.

The gene calls are TRBV29-1 and TRBJ1-4; unclear D gene. Germline loops: CDR1 SQVTM, CDR2 ANQGSEA. The V gene lost 1 base and the J gene lost 0 bases, with 9 bases spanning the gap. CDR3 length: 15 amino acids. The CDR3 DNA is TGCAGCGTTGAAGGGGAGGAGGCAACTAATGAAAAACTGTTTTTT. Its protein is CSVEGEEATNEKLFF.

This sequence joins TRBV15 and TRBJ2-1; possible D gene TRBD2, 6 bases. V was cut by 0 bases and J by 2 bases, with 8 bases left in between. Germline-derived CDR1 and CDR2 are LNHNV and YYDKDF (reference sequence). The CDR3 runs 15 residues. The CDR3 loop reads CATSRDPSAYNEQFF. The CDR3 bases are TGTGCCACCAGCAGAGATCCTAGCGCCTACAATGAGCAGTTCTTC.

The chain recombines TRBV4-1 with TRBJ2-1, with a possible D match to TRBD2 (6 bases). Germline CDR1 is MGHRA and CDR2 is YSYEKL. V lost 2 bases, J lost 1 base, and 9 bases lay in between. The CDR3 contains 15 residues. The CDR3 spells CASSQSAGSYNEQFF. As DNA, the CDR3 is TGCGCCAGCAGCCAAAGTGCGGGGTCCTACAATGAGCAGTTCTTC.

The chain joins TRBV20-1 to TRBJ2-7; no clear D. CDR1 is DFQATT, CDR2 SNEGSKA, per germline (reference sequence). The CDR3 has 13 amino acids. Trimming shortened V by 5 bases and J by 7 bases, and 18 bases separated the two germline ends. In DNA, the CDR3 is TGCAGTGCTTCGACCACTCTCCGCACGGAGCAGTACTTC. As protein: CSASTTLRTEQYF.

This clonotype showed up just a few times. The chain joins TRBV28 to TRBJ1-2; D gene uncertain. This CDR3 region has 17 residues. Germline-derived CDR1 and CDR2 are MDHEN and SYDVKM. Trimming pared 8 bases from V and 0 bases from J, leaving 22 bases between. CDR3 residues: CASRIPASVPANYGYTF. DNA of the CDR3: TGTGCCAGCCGAATACCCGCTTCGGTACCAGCTAACTATGGCTACACCTTC.

The V and J genes are TRBV12-3 or TRBV12-4 and TRBJ1-6; 7 positions agree with TRBD1. Losses at the gene ends were 3 bases for V and 6 bases for J; bases not matched to a gene: 5. There are 15 residues in the CDR3. CDR3 residues: CASSLGQSVNSPLHF. In nucleotides, the CDR3 is TGTGCCAGCAGTTTGGGACAGTCCGTTAATTCACCCCTCCACTTT.

This chain connects TRBV12-3 or TRBV12-4 to TRBJ2-7, with D perhaps TRBD2 (6 bases). This CDR3 is 15 amino acids long. With 6 bases removed from V and 3 bases from J, the gap between germline ends came to 18 bases. The CDR3 here is CASSLAGGNGYEQYF. The DNA for the CDR3 is TGTGCCAGCAGCCTCGCCGGGGGAAACGGCTACGAGCAGTACTTC.

The chain uses TRBV6-6 and TRBJ1-6; D not resolved. Germline values: CDR1 MNHNY, CDR2 SVGAGI (reference sequence). This CDR3 is built from 13 residues. V was cut by 2 bases and J by 7 bases, with 6 bases left in between. The CDR3 region is CASSYGWNSPLHF. The CDR3 nucleotides read TGTGCCAGCAGTTACGGTTGGAATTCACCCCTCCACTTT.

This clonotype was observed a few times. The chain is built from TRBV10-3 and TRBJ2-2, with D tentatively TRBD1 (6 bases). Germline-derived CDR1 and CDR2 are ENHRY and SYGVKD. The CDR3 is made up of 15 amino acids. The V and J ends lost 5 bases and 2 bases respectively, with 12 bases between them. The DNA for the CDR3 is TGTGCCATCAGTTCAGTCGGGACAAACACCGGGGAGCTGTTTTTT. This codes for CAISSVGTNTGELFF.

This chain joins TRBV4-1 and TRBJ2-1; D might be TRBD1 or TRBD2, each matching 5 bases. Germline V gene sequence: CDR1 MGHRA, CDR2 YSYEKL. Trimming cost V 4 bases and J 12 bases, with 19 bases left between them. This CDR3 has 14 amino acids. This CDR3 is CASSPRGDYLLQFF. The CDR3 DNA reads TGCGCCAGCAGCCCACGAGGGGATTACCTATTGCAGTTCTTC.

This clonotype was detected a few times. The chain carries TRBV6-1 and TRBJ2-2, with D hard to call. The V and J ends lost 5 bases and 0 bases respectively, with 13 bases between them. The CDR3 sequence is 16 residues long. Germline values: CDR1 MNHNS, CDR2 SASEGT. DNA for the CDR3: TGTGCCAGCAGTCGCCTATTCCCCGCGAACACCGGGGAGCTGTTTTTT. It specifies CASSRLFPANTGELFF.